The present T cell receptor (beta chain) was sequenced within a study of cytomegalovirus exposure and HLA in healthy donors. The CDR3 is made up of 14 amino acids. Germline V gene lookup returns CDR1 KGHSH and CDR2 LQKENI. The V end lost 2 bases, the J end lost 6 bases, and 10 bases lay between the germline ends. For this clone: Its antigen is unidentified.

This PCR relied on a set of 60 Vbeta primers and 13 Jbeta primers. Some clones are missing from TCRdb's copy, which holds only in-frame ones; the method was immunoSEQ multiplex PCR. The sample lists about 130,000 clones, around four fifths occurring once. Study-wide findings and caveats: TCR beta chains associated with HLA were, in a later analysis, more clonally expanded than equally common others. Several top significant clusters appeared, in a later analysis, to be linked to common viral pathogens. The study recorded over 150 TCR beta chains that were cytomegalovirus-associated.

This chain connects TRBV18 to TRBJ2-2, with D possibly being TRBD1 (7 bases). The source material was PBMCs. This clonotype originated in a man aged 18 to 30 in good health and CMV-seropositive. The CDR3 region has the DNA TGTGCCAGCTCACCATCCAGGGGGGCCGGGGAGCTGTTTTTT. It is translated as CASSPSRGAGELFF. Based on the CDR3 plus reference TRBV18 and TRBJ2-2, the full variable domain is NAGVMQNPRHLVRRRGQEARLRCSPMKGHSHVYWYRQLPEEGLKFMVYLQKENIIDESGMPKERFSAEFPKEGPSILRIQQVVRGDSAAYFCASSPSRGAGELFFGEGSRLTVL.